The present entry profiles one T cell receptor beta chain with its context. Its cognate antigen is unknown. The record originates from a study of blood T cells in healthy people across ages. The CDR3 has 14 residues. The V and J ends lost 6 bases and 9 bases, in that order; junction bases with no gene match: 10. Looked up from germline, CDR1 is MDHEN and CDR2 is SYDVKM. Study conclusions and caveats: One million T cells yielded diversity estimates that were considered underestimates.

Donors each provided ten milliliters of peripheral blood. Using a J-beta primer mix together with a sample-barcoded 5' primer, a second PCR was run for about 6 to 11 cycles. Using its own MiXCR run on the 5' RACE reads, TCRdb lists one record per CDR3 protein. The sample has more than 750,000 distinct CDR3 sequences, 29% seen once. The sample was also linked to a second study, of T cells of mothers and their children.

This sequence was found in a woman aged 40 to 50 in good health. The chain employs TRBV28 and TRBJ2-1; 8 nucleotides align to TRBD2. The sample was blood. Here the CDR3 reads CASRPFGGASEQFF. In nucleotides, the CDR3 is TGTGCCAGCAGACCTTTCGGGGGGGCATCTGAGCAGTTCTTC.